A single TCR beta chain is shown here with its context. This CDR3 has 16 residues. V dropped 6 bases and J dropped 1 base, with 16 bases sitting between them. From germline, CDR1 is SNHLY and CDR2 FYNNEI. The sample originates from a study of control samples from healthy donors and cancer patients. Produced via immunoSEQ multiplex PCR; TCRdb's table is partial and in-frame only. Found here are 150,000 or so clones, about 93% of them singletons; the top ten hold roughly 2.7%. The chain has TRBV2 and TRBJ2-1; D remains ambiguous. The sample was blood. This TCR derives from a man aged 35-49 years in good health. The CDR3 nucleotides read TGTGCCAGCAGACCGGCCGGCCAACCATCCTACAATGAGCAGTTCTTC. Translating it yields CASRPAGQPSYNEQFF.